This T cell receptor (beta chain) was found in a study of blood T cell repertoires in COVID-19 (dated by TCRdb to about 2020). Background on the whole study: The collaborator samples originated in the United States, Italy and Spain and spanned the acute and convalescent phases of COVID-19. Subjects who had been exposed to COVID-19, were actively infected with it, or had recovered from it provided the deeply sampled blood TCRbeta repertoires that made up the dataset. Nearly every sample came with metadata listing a de-identified subject ID, COVID-19 status, age in years and sex. Samples came from the ongoing ImmuneRACE study (first 160 participants) plus 1,254 subjects from 6 global collaborators. The prospective study material was composed of cDNA or gDNA derived from T cells, B-cell-depleted T cells, or PBMCs. Where available, HLA class I and class II types were obtained from metadata supplied by the sample provider rather than from assay-based typing. The repertoires were made available in a free public database intended to serve as a resource for research on the immune response to SARS-CoV-2. Overall results and qualifications from the work: The amount of clinical and demographic metadata varied by source and participant and was provided uncurated.

This clone was seen a handful of times. It has no known antigen specificity. Base quality data are lacking; no much larger clone is found one base away. The immunoSEQ Assay, a bias-controlled multiplex PCR, was used to amplify TCRbeta CDR3 regions from genomic DNA. On the study's bioinformatics: Within the assay, amplification of reference gene primers was used to estimate how many nucleated cells each sample contained. Sequence reads were collapsed and filtered to measure the absolute abundance of every unique TCRbeta CDR3 rearrangement. For each sample, productive Simpson clonality was calculated as the square root of Simpson's diversity index over productive rearrangements. The clones in this table, taken by TCRdb from immuneACCESS, are in-frame only. Not every clone is retained; where verified, under half of the shortfall comes from an unresolved V gene, and the cause of the rest is unknown. For V, J and clone size, that table is used; D and trimming come from the DNA. Counted in this sample were under 200,000 clones; 82% of them appeared once. Jointly, the top ten make up around 8% of the sample.

The CDR3 numbers 13 residues from cysteine through phenylalanine. CDR3 DNA only is kept here, 39 bases in frame from base 1. Reading the germline V gene gives CDR1 KGHDR and CDR2 SFDVKD. Trimming costs V 5 bases and J 4 bases, and their ends lie 8 bases apart. One collaborating source in Seattle enrolled patients during active infection and followed them longitudinally through the course of disease. Each collaborating institution followed its own protocols to collect whole blood in K2EDTA tubes. For TCRbeta analysis, collaborators shipped samples in one of three forms: frozen whole blood, isolated PBMCs, or DNA extracted from either of those sample types.

The clonotype was recovered from a woman aged 55-70 years with COVID-19, enrolled during active disease. The chain is made from TRBV24-1 and TRBJ2-1; the D gene is perhaps TRBD2, from 5 matching bases. Specimen: peripheral blood. The CDR3 here reads CATSVTGYNEQFF. The nucleotides are TGTGCCACCAGTGTCACGGGGTACAATGAGCAGTTCTTC.